This is a list of T cell receptor beta chains from one sample in a study of cytomegalovirus exposure and HLA in healthy donors. Produced via immunoSEQ multiplex PCR; TCRdb's table is partial and in-frame only. The sample carries 100,000 to 150,000 clones, roughly four fifths recorded once. Sequences were obtained from PBMCs. The receptors shown here come from a male donor in good health and CMV-seronegative. CDR3s include the opening cysteine and the closing phenylalanine or tryptophan. A D gene is named only where the DNA matches it firmly. Rows may omit the clone size; those that give it use once, few, many or a size class.

cdr3_nt | cdr3_aa | j_call | v_call | clone_size | d_call
TGTGCCAGCAGGGGCCCGGACAGGGTCGGGACTCTAGCCAAAAACATTCAGTACTTC | CASRGPDRVGTLAKNIQYF | TRBJ2-4 | TRBV28 | once | TRBD1
TGTCCCAGCAGCCCCCTCGCCAGGGGCCAGACCCAGTACTTC | CPSSPLARGQTQYF | TRBJ2-5 | TRBV7-9 | NA | NA
TGTGCCAGCAGTTACGGACAGGGGGACACTGAAGCTTTCTTT | CASSYGQGDTEAFF | TRBJ1-1 | TRBV6-6 | NA | TRBD1
TGTGCCAGCACCCCTTGGGAGGGCGCCTATAGCTACACCTTC | CASTPWEGAYSYTF | TRBJ1-2 | TRBV9 | NA | NA
TGTGCCAGCAGCCTCGAGATCCGGGAAGGACGAAACACCGGGGAGCTGTTTTTT | CASSLEIREGRNTGELFF | TRBJ2-2 | TRBV4-2 | NA | NA
TGTGCCAGCAGCTTAGAATTCTTGGGCTCACCCCTCCACTTT | CASSLEFLGSPLHF | TRBJ1-6 | TRBV11-2 | NA | NA
TGTGCCAGCAGCTTAGCTTCGACAGGGGTGGGGAATTATGAAAAACTGTTTTTT | CASSLASTGVGNYEKLFF | TRBJ1-4 | TRBV7-8 | NA | TRBD1
TGTGCCAGTAGTATACGCCGACGGGAGAACACTGAAGCTTTCTTT | CASSIRRRENTEAFF | TRBJ1-1 | TRBV19 | NA | NA
TGTGCCATCGGAGCGGGGGCCCGTAGCTACGAGCAGTACTTC | CAIGAGARSYEQYF | TRBJ2-7 | TRBV6-1 | NA | TRBD2
TGCGCCAGCAGCCCCTCCGAGGGCCTGAACACTGAAGCTTTCTTT | CASSPSEGLNTEAFF | TRBJ1-1 | TRBV4-1 | NA | NA
TGCGCCAGCAGCTCCGGGACAGGGACCTCTGGGGCCAACGTCCTGACTTTC | CASSSGTGTSGANVLTF | TRBJ2-6 | TRBV5-1 | NA | TRBD1
TGTGCCAGCAGTGAACTAGCGGGGAACACCGGGGAGCTGTTTTTT | CASSELAGNTGELFF | TRBJ2-2 | TRBV6-1 | NA | TRBD2
TGTTCCAGCAGCCCAGGTGAAAAACTGTTTTTT | CSSSPGEKLFF | TRBJ1-4 | TRBV7-9 | NA | NA
TGTGCCAGCAGCTTAGTAGCGATTGTCAGGAGTACTAACTATGGCTACACCTTC | CASSLVAIVRSTNYGYTF | TRBJ1-2 | TRBV7-2 | NA | NA
TGTGCCAGCAGCGCAGACGGCCGGAGCTCCTACAATGAGCAGTTCTTC | CASSADGRSSYNEQFF | TRBJ2-1 | TRBV7-3 | NA | NA
TGTGCCTGGAGTGTAAGAGCTACTCCCTACGAGCAGTACTTC | CAWSVRATPYEQYF | TRBJ2-7 | TRBV30 | NA | NA
TGTGCCAGCAGTTCCCCGGGACTAGCGGTCCAAGAGACCCAGTACTTC | CASSSPGLAVQETQYF | TRBJ2-5 | TRBV2 | NA | TRBD2
TGTGCCAGCAGCGAGGCGGGGGGGCAAACAGATACGCAGTATTTT | CASSEAGGQTDTQYF | TRBJ2-3 | TRBV13 | few | TRBD2